These 10 T cell receptor beta chains were all obtained from the same sample, sequenced in a study of blood T cell repertoires in COVID-19. TCRdb's copy holds only in-frame clones and misses some; the assay was immunoSEQ multiplex PCR. Of around 340,000 clones listed, roughly 85% were seen once; the top ten hold roughly 4.2%. Sample: PBMCs or T cells enriched from blood (not recorded which). Receptor source: a middle-aged woman with acute COVID-19.

V and J are TRBV28 and TRBJ1-5; D ambiguous. Germline V gene sequence: CDR1 MDHEN, CDR2 SYDVKM. Trimming left V 3 bases short and J 6 bases short, with 18 bases between. The CDR3 extends over 16 amino acids. CDR3 nucleotide sequence: TGTGCCAGCAGTTTTCTCTCTGGGCAAGGGAGTCAGCCCCAGCATTTT. Amino acid sequence: CASSFLSGQGSQPQHF.

V usage is TRBV5-5 and J usage is TRBJ1-5, with D unresolved. This CDR3 contains 15 residues. Looked up from germline, CDR1 is SGHKS and CDR2 is YYEKEE (reference sequence). V gave up 0 bases and J gave up 1 base, with 8 bases separating them. CDR3 nucleotide sequence: TGTGCCAGCAGCTTGGAGAGTCTAAGCAATCAGCCCCAGCATTTT. As protein: CASSLESLSNQPQHF.

The rearrangement uses TRBV7-9 and TRBJ2-7; tentative D call: TRBD1 (5 bases). Trimming stripped 4 bases from V and 5 bases from J, with 15 bases between. Germline CDR1 reads SEHNR; CDR2 reads FQNEAQ (reference sequence). The CDR3 has 14 amino acids. CDR3 nucleotides: TGTGCCAGCAGCTGGGCAGGGCCTCTGGACGAGCAGTACTTC. This sequence encodes CASSWAGPLDEQYF.

This chain connects TRBV12-3 or TRBV12-4 to TRBJ1-2, with unresolved D. V was clipped by 5 bases and J by 8 bases, with 12 bases between them. The CDR3 has 12 amino acids. DNA for the CDR3: TGTGCCAGCAGTACAAGTTTACGCGGCTACACCTTC. Its protein product is CASSTSLRGYTF.

This rearrangement joins TRBV7-9 to TRBJ1-3; D call uncertain. CDR3 size: 16 residues. The V end was cut by 2 bases, the J end by 1 base, with 12 bases between. In germline, CDR1 is SEHNR, CDR2 FQNEAQ (reference sequence). The CDR3 DNA is TGTGCCAGCAGCTTAATTTTTGTGAGATCTGGAAACACCATATATTTT. Translating it yields CASSLIFVRSGNTIYF.

The sample holds a few counts of this clone. The V gene is TRBV5-1, the J gene TRBJ1-1; 7 nucleotides align to TRBD1. V lost 5 bases to trimming and J lost 0 bases; unmatched junction nucleotides: 13. The CDR3 runs to 17 residues. Germline V gene sequence: CDR1 SGHRS, CDR2 YFSETQ. The CDR3 DNA reads TGCGCCAGCAGTTCGGGCCGGGACAGACTGATGAACACTGAAGCTTTCTTT. Amino acids: CASSSGRDRLMNTEAFF.

The table lists this clone with a few counts. This rearrangement joins TRBV5-1 to TRBJ1-3, with a weak D call TRBD1 (5 bases). The CDR3 is 14 amino acids. Trimming took off 4 bases at V and 4 bases at J, with 12 bases between the two ends. The V gene's germline CDR1 is SGHRS and CDR2 YFSETQ. The CDR3 region has the DNA TGCGCCAGCAGCATAACAGGTACAGGAAACACCATATATTTT. Translating it yields CASSITGTGNTIYF.

The rearrangement links TRBV5-5 to TRBJ2-3; a possible D gene is TRBD2 (5 bases). Trimming removed 2 bases at V and 4 bases at J, with 11 bases between. The CDR3 spans 14 residues. The V gene's germline CDR1 is SGHKS and CDR2 YYEKEE (reference sequence). This chain's CDR3 is CASSLTSYADTQYF. DNA of the CDR3: TGTGCCAGCAGCTTAACTAGTTACGCAGATACGCAGTATTTT.

The chain uses TRBV15 and TRBJ1-6, with D unclear. Germline values: CDR1 LNHNV, CDR2 YYDKDF (reference sequence). The V gene lost 0 bases and the J gene lost 6 bases, with 12 bases spanning the gap. This CDR3 comprises 16 residues. The CDR3 loop is CATSRDPEGVNSPLHF. In DNA form, the CDR3 reads TGTGCCACCAGCAGAGATCCGGAGGGAGTTAATTCACCCCTCCACTTT.

This clone was recorded a few times. The CDR3 reads CASSFSRGGPEQFF. In DNA form, the CDR3 reads TGTGCCAGCAGTTTCTCGCGGGGGGGACCCGAGCAGTTCTTC. V is TRBV28 and J is TRBJ2-1; 9 bases are a match to TRBD2. Germline V CDR1 and CDR2: MDHEN, SYDVKM. The V gene end was trimmed by 3 bases and the J gene end by 10 bases; junction bases not matched to a gene: 7. The CDR3 has 14 residues.